The present T cell receptor (beta chain) was sequenced within a study of blood T cell repertoires in COVID-19. Turning to the study itself: Whether acute or convalescent, the COVID-19 samples came from the United States, Italy and Spain. Sample material is recorded as cDNA or gDNA derived from T cells, B-cell-depleted T cells, or PBMCs.

TCRdb keeps only in-frame clones here, not all; method: immunoSEQ multiplex PCR. The sample has fewer than 150,000 clones; around four fifths are singletons. The origin of this receptor is a woman between 40 and 50 years old with acute or convalescent COVID-19. The sequenced material came from peripheral blood.

CDR3: CASSPVRGGSNTQYF. CDR3 sequence (DNA): TGTGCCAGCAGCCCCGTACGGGGGGGAAGTAATACGCAGTATTTT. J is TRBJ2-3 and V is TRBV5-4; 8 positions match TRBD2. Germline lookup yields CDR1 SGHNT and CDR2 YYREEE (reference sequence). J was trimmed by 7 bases and V by 4 bases; bases with no gene match: 11. This CDR3 has 15 residues.